The clone carrying this T cell receptor beta chain was seen ten or more times. Its matching antigen is unknown. The library was built from approximately 400 ng RNA with molecular barcoded adaptors for alpha/delta and beta/gamma chains. TCRdb reanalysed the reads using MiXCR and keeps one entry per CDR3 protein. The data hold fewer than 45,000 distinct CDR3 sequences, with roughly an eighth observed a single time. This CDR3 comprises 12 residues. The V and J ends lost 0 bases and 6 bases respectively, with 3 bases between them. Germline V gene sequence: CDR1 SGHRS, CDR2 YFSETQ. The data are from a study of read filtering for tumor transcriptome and immune sequencing. Study context: Whole-transcriptome libraries were prepared after DNase treatment.

Whole-study findings and limits: Single-read clonotypes: 80% to 90% of IR-seq clonotypes (about 3.5% of reads), roughly 73% of RNA-seq clonotypes (under 50% of reads).

The chain recombines TRBV5-1 with TRBJ2-2; D remains ambiguous. Material: a population of CD138-negative cells sorted from bone marrow. The TCR comes from a donor at least 40 years old with multiple myeloma. As DNA, the CDR3 is TGCGCCAGCAGCTTGGATCCCGGGGAGCTGTTTTTT. It yields the protein CASSLDPGELFF.